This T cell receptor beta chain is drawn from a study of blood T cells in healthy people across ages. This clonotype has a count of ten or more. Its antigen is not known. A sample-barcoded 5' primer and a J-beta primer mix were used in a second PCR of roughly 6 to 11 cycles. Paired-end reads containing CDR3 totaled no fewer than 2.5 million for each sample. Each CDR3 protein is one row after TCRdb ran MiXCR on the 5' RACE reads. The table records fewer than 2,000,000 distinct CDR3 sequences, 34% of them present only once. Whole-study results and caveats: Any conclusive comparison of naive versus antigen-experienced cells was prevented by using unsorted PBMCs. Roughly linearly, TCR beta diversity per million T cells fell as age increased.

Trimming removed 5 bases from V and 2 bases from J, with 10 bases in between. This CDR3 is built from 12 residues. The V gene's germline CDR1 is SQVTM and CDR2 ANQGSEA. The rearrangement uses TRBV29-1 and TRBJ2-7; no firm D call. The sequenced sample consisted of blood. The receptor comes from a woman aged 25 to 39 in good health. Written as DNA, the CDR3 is TGCAGCGTTTCCGAACGCCCCTACGAGCAGTACTTC. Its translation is CSVSERPYEQYF.